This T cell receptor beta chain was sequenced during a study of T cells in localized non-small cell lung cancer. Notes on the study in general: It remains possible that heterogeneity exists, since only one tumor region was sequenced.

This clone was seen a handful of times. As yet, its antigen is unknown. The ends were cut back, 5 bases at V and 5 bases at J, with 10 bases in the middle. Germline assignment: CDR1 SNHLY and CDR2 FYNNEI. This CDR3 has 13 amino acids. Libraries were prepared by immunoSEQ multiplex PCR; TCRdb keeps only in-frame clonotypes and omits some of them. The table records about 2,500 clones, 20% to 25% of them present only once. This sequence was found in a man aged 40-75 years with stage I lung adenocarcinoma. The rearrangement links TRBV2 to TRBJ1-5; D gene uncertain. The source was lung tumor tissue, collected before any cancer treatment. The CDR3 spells CASSTDRYQPQHF. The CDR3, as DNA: TGTGCCAGCAGTACAGACCGTTATCAGCCCCAGCATTTT.